The TCR beta chain under discussion was sequenced for a study of blood T cell repertoires in COVID-19. Study-level background: T cells, B-cell-depleted T cells, or PBMCs provided the cDNA or gDNA that served as material.

In the original processing: By means of reference gene primer amplification, nucleated cell counts were estimated. The repertoire was sequenced with immunoSEQ multiplex PCR; TCRdb's copy has only in-frame clones and lacks some. Clone size and V and J calls were adopted from that table, with D and trimming inferred from the DNA. The sample records around 91,000 clones, 85% being singletons. CDR3 length equals 14 residues. The germline V gene encodes CDR1 MNHEY and CDR2 SMNVEV (reference sequence). The V segment lost 6 bases and the J segment 9 bases; nucleotides outside the gene matches: 7. The J gene is TRBJ2-1, the V gene TRBV27; 11 bases are shared with TRBD2. The source material was peripheral blood. The clonotype was recovered from an older man with acute or convalescent COVID-19. CDR3: CASSRLAGSSEQFF. CDR3 coding DNA: TGTGCCAGCAGCCGACTAGCGGGAAGTAGTGAGCAGTTCTTC.